These 10 T cell receptor beta chains came from one sample sequenced in a study of blood T cells in healthy people across ages. The authors ran a second PCR of about 7 to 11 cycles using a sample-barcoded 5' primer and a J-beta primer mix. MiXCR was run by TCRdb on the 5' RACE reads, yielding one entry per CDR3 protein. The sample lists 1.5 million to 2 million distinct CDR3 sequences, around 36% occurring once. Sequencing input: blood. The origin of the receptors is a woman aged 30 to 39 in good health.

This clonotype was seen a few times. The chain uses TRBV6-6 and TRBJ2-3; unclear D gene. The CDR3 extends over 14 amino acids. Trimming shortened V by 8 bases and J by 4 bases, and 16 bases separated the two germline ends. Germline V CDR1 and CDR2: MNHNY, SVGAGI (reference sequence). CDR3 protein: CASRLANIADTQYF. The CDR3 region has the DNA TGTGCCAGCCGACTGGCTAATATAGCAGATACGCAGTATTTT.

This chain connects TRBV4-2 to TRBJ2-5; D is unclear. This CDR3 has 14 amino acids. Trimming removed 0 bases at V and 1 base at J, with 6 bases between. The V gene's germline CDR1 is LGHNA and CDR2 YNFKEQ. In nucleotides, the CDR3 is TGTGCCAGCAGCCAAGAAGTCATCCAAGAGACCCAGTACTTC. Amino acids: CASSQEVIQETQYF.

This CDR3 is CATPKRSALFHEQYF. CDR3 sequence (DNA): TGTGCCACCCCAAAAAGGTCTGCTTTATTCCACGAGCAGTACTTC. The chain recombines TRBV24-1 with TRBJ2-7, with D unresolved. The V end was cut by 9 bases, the J end by 5 bases, with 22 bases between. CDR3 length equals 15 residues. Looked up from germline, CDR1 is KGHDR and CDR2 is SFDVKD.

The V gene is TRBV18, the J gene TRBJ1-1, with 7 positions matching TRBD1. The CDR3 runs 15 residues. Germline V gene lookup returns CDR1 KGHSH and CDR2 LQKENI. V dropped 4 bases and J dropped 1; count of bases not matched to a gene: 6. The CDR3 sequence is CASSLERTGNTEAFF. The CDR3 coding sequence is TGTGCCAGCTCACTTGAGAGGACAGGGAACACTGAAGCTTTCTTT. Full variable domain (rest looked up from reference TRBV18 and TRBJ1-1): NAGVMQNPRHLVRRRGQEARLRCSPMKGHSHVYWYRQLPEEGLKFMVYLQKENIIDESGMPKERFSAEFPKEGPSILRIQQVVRGDSAAYFCASSLERTGNTEAFFGQGTRLTVV.

The CDR3 sequence: CSAARGESGQPQHF. The CDR3 DNA sequence: TGCAGTGCTGCCAGGGGCGAGTCGGGTCAGCCCCAGCATTTT. The chain has TRBV20-1 and TRBJ1-5, with D tentatively TRBD1 (6 bases). CDR3 length equals 14 residues. The V end lost 5 bases, the J end lost 6 bases, and 17 bases lay between the germline ends. Germline V lookup: CDR1 DFQATT, CDR2 SNEGSKA (reference sequence).

This clonotype has just one count. This chain links TRBV12-3 or TRBV12-4 with TRBJ1-2; 9 nucleotides line up with TRBD1. Trimming cost V 5 bases and J 4 bases; bases outside gene matches: 11. The CDR3 length is 16 residues. The CDR3 here is CASSIGTGNVPYGYTF. Written as DNA, the CDR3 is TGTGCCAGCAGTATCGGGACAGGGAACGTTCCCTATGGCTACACCTTC.

This clonotype has a count of ten or more. The junction does not match germline at one end; this may be a read error. The rearrangement joins TRBV5-1 to TRBJ2-3; possible D gene TRBD1, 7 bases. CDR3 length: 15 amino acids. Germline CDR1 reads SGHRS; CDR2 reads YFSETQ. This chain's CDR3 is CASSSQGRSTDTQYF. In DNA form, the CDR3 reads TGTGCCAGCAGCTCACAGGGGAGGAGCACAGATACGCAGTATTTT.

The chain recombines TRBV20-1 with TRBJ2-1; 9 bases agree with TRBD2. There are 15 residues in the CDR3. Trimming removed 5 bases from V and 12 bases from J; junction bases left unmatched: 17. Germline V gene lookup returns CDR1 DFQATT and CDR2 SNEGSKA (reference sequence). Here the CDR3 reads CSAYRGGAGGDGQFF. For the CDR3, the DNA is TGCAGTGCTTACCGCGGGGGGGCAGGTGGCGATGGGCAGTTCTTC.

The chain recombines TRBV20-1 with TRBJ2-3; 13 bases match TRBD2. The J segment lost 6 bases and the V segment lost 5 bases, leaving 11 bases of the junction unmatched. The germline CDR1 and CDR2 sequences are DFQATT and SNEGSKA (reference sequence). CDR3 size: 16 residues. DNA of the CDR3: TGCAGTGCTTCCACTAGCGGGAGGGCCTCTAGGGATACGCAGTATTTT. Its translation is CSASTSGRASRDTQYF.

This clonotype was counted only a few times. The rearrangement uses TRBV27 and TRBJ2-3; 9 nucleotides match TRBD2. Germline V gene data show CDR1 as MNHEY and CDR2 as SMNVEV (reference sequence). The CDR3 runs 16 residues. J gave up 6 bases and V 0 bases, and 7 bases lay outside the gene matches. The CDR3 region has the DNA TGTGCCAGCAGTTTATCTTCTAGCGGGGTGGGTGATACGCAGTATTTT. It yields the protein CASSLSSSGVGDTQYF.